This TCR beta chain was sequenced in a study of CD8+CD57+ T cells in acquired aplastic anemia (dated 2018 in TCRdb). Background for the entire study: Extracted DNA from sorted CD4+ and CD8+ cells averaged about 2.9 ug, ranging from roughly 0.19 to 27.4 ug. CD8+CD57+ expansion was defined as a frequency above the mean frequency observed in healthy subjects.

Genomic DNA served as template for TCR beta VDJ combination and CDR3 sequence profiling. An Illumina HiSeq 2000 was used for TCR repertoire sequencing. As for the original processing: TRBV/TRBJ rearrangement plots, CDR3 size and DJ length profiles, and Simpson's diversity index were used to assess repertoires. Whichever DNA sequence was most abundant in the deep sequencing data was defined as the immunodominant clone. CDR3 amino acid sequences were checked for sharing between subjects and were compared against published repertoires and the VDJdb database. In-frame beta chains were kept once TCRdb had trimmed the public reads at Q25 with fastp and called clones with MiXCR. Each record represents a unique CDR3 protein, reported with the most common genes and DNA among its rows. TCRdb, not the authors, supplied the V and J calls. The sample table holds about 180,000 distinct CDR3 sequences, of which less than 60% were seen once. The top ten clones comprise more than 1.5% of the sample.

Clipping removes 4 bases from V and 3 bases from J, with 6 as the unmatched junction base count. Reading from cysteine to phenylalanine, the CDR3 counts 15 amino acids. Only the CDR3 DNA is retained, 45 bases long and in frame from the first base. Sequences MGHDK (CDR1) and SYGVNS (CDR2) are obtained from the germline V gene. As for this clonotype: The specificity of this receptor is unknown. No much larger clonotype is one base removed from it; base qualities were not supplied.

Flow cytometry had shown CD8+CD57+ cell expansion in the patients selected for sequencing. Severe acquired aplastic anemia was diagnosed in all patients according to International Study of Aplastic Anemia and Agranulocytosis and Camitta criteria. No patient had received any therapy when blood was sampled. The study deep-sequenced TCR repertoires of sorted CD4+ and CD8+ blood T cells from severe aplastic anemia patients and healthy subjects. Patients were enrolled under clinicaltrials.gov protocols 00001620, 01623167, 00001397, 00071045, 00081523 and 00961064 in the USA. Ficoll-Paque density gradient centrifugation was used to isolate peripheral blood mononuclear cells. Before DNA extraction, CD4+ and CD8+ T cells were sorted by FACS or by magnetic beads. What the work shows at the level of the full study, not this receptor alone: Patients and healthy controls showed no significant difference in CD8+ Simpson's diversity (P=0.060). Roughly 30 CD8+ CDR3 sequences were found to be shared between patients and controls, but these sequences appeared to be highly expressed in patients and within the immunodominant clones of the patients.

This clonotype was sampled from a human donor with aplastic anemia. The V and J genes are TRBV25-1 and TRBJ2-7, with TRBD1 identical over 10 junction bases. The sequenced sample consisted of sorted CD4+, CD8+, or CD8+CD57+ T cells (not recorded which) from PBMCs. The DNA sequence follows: TGTGCCAGCAGTGGCCCTGACAGGGGGCTCTACGAGCAGTACTTC. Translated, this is CASSGPDRGLYEQYF.